This note documents a single TCR beta chain sequence. Its matching antigen is unknown. Germline assignment: CDR1 LGHNA and CDR2 YNFKEQ. Trimming shortened V by 11 bases and J by 0 bases, and 13 bases separated the two germline ends. The CDR3 length is 13 residues. RNA was extracted from bulk tissue without any cell sorting. More than 3 cm separated this lung sample from the edge of the tumor. The data originate from a study of tumor and adjacent non-tumor tissue in lung cancer. Study-wide context: On average, productive TCRbeta reads reached about 4 million per sample. Overall study results and limits: Top 100 clones took a larger repertoire share in normal lung.

TCRbeta libraries were built with three rounds of nested PCR, modified from ARM-PCR. Each CDR3 protein gets one entry after TCRdb re-called the multiplex PCR reads with MiXCR. The table lists around 100,000 distinct CDR3 sequences, about 60% of them singletons. The clonotype was recovered from a man under 40 with non-small cell lung cancer. The chain links TRBV4-2 to TRBJ1-1; D gene uncertain. Sequencing was carried out using distant non-tumor lung tissue. The CDR3 here is CARNPHLNTEAFF. Written as DNA, the CDR3 is TGTGCCCGCAACCCCCATTTGAACACTGAAGCTTTCTTT.